A few counts support the clone carrying this T cell receptor (beta chain). These data come from a study of blood T cell repertoires in COVID-19. Overall study: Whether acute or convalescent, the COVID-19 samples came from the United States, Italy and Spain.

In the study's own analysis: Amplification with reference gene primers provided the estimates of nucleated cell counts. Clones were sequenced by immunoSEQ multiplex PCR, and TCRdb holds only the in-frame ones, with some missing. V and J calls and clone size follow that table, whereas D and trimming were derived from the DNA. The sample gives approximately 270,000 clones, around 88% of which show up once; under 8% is in the top ten. CDR3 length equals 13 residues. CDR1 is SGHRS and CDR2 is YFSETQ in the germline V gene. With 4 bases clipped from V and 11 bases from J, the junction kept 8 bases outside the gene matches.

Sequenced input: peripheral blood. The source is a woman in her twenties or thirties with COVID-19, enrolled during active disease. The rearrangement uses TRBV5-1 and TRBJ2-1; TRBD2 agrees at 8 bases. The CDR3 region has the DNA TGCGCCAGCAGCCCGGGGACTAGTACCCAGCAGTTCTTC. It yields the protein CASSPGTSTQQFF.